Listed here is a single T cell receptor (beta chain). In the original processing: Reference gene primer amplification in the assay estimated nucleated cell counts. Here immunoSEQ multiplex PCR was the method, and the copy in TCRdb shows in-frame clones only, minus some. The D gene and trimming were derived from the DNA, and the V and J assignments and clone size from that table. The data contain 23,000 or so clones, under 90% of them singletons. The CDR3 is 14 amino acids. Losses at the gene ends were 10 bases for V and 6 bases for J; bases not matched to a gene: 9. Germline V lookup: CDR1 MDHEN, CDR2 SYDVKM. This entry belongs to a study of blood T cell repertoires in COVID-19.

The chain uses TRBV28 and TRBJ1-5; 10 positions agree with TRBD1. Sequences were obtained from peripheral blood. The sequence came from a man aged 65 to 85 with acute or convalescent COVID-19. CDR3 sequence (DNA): TGTGCCACCCTAGACAGGGGGCCTATTCAGCCCCAGCATTTT. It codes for CATLDRGPIQPQHF.